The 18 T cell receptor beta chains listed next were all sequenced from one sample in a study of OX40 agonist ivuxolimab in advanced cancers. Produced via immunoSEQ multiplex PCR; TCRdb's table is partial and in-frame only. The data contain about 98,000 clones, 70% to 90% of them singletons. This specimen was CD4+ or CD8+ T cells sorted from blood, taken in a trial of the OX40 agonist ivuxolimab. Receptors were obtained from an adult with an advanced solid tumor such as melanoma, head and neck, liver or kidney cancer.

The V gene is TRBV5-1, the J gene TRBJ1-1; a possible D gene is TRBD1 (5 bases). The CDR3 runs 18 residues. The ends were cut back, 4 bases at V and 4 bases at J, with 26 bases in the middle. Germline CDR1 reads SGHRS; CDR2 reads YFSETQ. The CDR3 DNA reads TGCGCCAGCAGCCCACGCTGGACTGGGGCATTGGGTGGCACTGAAGCTTTCTTT. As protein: CASSPRWTGALGGTEAFF.

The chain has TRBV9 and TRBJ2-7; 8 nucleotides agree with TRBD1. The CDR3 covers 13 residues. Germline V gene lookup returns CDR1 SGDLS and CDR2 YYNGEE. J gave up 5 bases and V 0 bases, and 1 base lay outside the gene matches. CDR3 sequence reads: CASSVGQGNEQYF. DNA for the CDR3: TGTGCCAGCAGCGTAGGACAGGGGAACGAGCAGTACTTC.

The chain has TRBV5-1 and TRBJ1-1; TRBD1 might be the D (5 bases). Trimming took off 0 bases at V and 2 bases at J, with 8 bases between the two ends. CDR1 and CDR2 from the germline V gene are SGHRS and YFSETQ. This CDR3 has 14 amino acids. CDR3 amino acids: CASSLGGSNTEAFF. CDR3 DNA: TGCGCCAGCAGCTTGGGGGGCAGCAACACTGAAGCTTTCTTT.

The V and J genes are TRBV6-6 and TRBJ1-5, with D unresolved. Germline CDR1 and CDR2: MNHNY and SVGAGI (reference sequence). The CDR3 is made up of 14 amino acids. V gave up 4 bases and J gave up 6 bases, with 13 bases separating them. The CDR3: CASSFEIRSQPQHF. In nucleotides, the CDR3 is TGTGCCAGCAGTTTCGAAATCCGAAGTCAGCCCCAGCATTTT.

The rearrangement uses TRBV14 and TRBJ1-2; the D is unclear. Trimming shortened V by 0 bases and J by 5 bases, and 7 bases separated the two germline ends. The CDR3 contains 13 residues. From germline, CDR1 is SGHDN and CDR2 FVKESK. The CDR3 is CASSQDSEYGYTF. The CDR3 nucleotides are TGTGCCAGCAGCCAAGATTCAGAGTATGGCTACACCTTC.

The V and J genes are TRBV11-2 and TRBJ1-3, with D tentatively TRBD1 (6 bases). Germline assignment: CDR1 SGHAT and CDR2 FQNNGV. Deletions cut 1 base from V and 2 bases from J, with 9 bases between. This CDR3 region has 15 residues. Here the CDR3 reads CASSLVTGTGNTIYF. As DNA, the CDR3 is TGTGCCAGCAGCTTAGTCACAGGGACTGGAAACACCATATATTTT. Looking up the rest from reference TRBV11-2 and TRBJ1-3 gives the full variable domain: EAGVAQSPRYKIIEKRQSVAFWCNPISGHATLYWYQQILGQGPKLLIQFQNNGVVDDSQLPKDRFSAERLKGVDSTLKIQPAKLEDSAVYLCASSLVTGTGNTIYFGEGSWLTVV.

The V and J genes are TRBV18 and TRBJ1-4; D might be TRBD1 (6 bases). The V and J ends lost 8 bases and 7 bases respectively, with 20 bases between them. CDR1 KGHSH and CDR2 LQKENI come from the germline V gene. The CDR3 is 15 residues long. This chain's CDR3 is CASRKSTGMSEKLFF. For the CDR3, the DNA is TGTGCCAGCCGGAAATCAACAGGGATGAGTGAAAAACTGTTTTTT.

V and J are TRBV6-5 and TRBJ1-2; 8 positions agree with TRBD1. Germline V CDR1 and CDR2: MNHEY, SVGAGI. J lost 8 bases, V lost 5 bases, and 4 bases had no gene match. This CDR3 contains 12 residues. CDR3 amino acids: CASSPQGEGYTF. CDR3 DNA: TGTGCCAGCAGTCCACAGGGGGAAGGCTACACCTTC.

The CDR3 sequence is CASSFRDTRTNEKLFF. As DNA, the CDR3 is TGTGCCAGCAGCTTCCGGGATACCCGAACTAATGAAAAACTGTTTTTT. This chain uses TRBV2 with TRBJ1-4; no firm D call. Deletions cut 6 bases from V and 1 base from J, with 15 bases between. Germline CDR1 and CDR2: SNHLY and FYNNEI. CDR3 length: 16 residues.

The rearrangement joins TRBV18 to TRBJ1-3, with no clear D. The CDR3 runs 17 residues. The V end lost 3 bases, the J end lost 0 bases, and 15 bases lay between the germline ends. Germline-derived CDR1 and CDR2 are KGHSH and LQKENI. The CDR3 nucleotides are TGTGCCAGCTCACCCGAGCAGCTTCGGAGCTCTGGAAACACCATATATTTT. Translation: CASSPEQLRSSGNTIYF.

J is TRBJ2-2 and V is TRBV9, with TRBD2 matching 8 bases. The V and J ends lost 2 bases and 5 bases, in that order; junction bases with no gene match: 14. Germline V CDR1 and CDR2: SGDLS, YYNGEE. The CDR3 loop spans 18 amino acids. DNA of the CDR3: TGTGCCAGCAGCGTGGGCTCCCGGGGGGGCGTGGGGACCGGGGAGCTGTTTTTT. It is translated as CASSVGSRGGVGTGELFF. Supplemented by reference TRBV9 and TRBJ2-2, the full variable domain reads DSGVTQTPKHLITATGQRVTLRCSPRSGDLSVYWYQQSLDQGLQFLIQYYNGEERAKGNILERFSAQQFPDLHSELNLSSLELGDSALYFCASSVGSRGGVGTGELFFGEGSRLTVL.

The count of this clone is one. The CDR3, as DNA: TGTGCCAGTACCCCGGACTTCTCTGGAAACACCATATATTTT. Translated: CASTPDFSGNTIYF. The chain uses TRBV19 and TRBJ1-3; the D is unclear. Per the germline V gene, CDR1 is LNHDA and CDR2 is SQIVND (reference sequence). The CDR3 is made up of 14 amino acids. The V end was cut by 7 bases, the J end by 0 bases, with 10 bases between.

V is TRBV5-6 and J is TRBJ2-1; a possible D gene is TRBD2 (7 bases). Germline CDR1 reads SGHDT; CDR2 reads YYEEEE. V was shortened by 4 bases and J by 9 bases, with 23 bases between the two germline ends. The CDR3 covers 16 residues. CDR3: CASSRVTSGGAGEQFF. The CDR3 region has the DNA TGTGCCAGCAGCCGGGTAACTAGTGGGGGGGCCGGTGAGCAGTTCTTC.

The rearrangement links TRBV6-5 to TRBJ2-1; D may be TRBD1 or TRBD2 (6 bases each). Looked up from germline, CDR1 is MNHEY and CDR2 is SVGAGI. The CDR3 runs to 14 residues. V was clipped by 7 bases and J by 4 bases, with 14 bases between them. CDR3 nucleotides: TGTGCCAGCAAACCAGGAGGGGGGTACAATGAGCAGTTCTTC. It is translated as CASKPGGGYNEQFF.

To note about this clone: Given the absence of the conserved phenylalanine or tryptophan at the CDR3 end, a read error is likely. The chain's CDR3 is CASSLSVGNSPLHL. CDR3 in DNA: TGTGCCAGCTCACTGAGCGTAGGGAATTCACCCCTCCACCTT. V gene TRBV18 combines with J gene TRBJ1-6; D uncertain. The CDR3 loop spans 14 amino acids. V lost 4 bases and J 7 bases, leaving 11 bases between the germline ends. Looked up from germline, CDR1 is KGHSH and CDR2 is LQKENI.

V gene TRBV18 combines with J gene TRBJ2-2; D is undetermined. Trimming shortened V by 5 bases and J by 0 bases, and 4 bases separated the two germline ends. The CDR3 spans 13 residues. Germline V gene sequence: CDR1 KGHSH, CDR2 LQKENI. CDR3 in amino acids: CASSGANTGELFF. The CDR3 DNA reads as TGTGCCAGCTCAGGGGCGAACACCGGGGAGCTGTTTTTT.

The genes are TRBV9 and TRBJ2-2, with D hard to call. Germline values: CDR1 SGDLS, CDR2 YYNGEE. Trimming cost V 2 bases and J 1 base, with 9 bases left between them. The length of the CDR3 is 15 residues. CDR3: CASSVSSLNTGELFF. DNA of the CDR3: TGTGCCAGCAGCGTTTCATCTCTGAACACCGGGGAGCTGTTTTTT.

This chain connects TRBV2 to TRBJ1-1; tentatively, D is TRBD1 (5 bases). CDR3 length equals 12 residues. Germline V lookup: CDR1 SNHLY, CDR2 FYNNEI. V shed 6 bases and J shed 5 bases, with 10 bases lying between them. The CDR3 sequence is CASRDSGTEAFF. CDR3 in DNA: TGTGCCAGCAGGGATTCAGGGACTGAAGCTTTCTTT.